The rows below give T cell receptor beta chains drawn from one sample of a study of shared clonotypes between healthy human individuals. This table comes from immunoSEQ multiplex PCR, and its TCRdb copy is limited to in-frame clones, with some not included. The data show a few million clones, over 90% seen once. The sequencing input was naive CD4+ T cells from PBMCs. These receptors were taken from a man aged 18 to 35 in good health. Some clones in this sample may be carry-over from other donors' samples. CDR3s leave out the opening cysteine and the closing phenylalanine or tryptophan.

>10|TRBJ2-7|TRBV4-1
ASSQPNYEQY
>13|TRBJ1-5|TRBV6-5
ASSPRLGRLEAQH
>11|TRBJ2-7|TRBV28
ASSLPGTYEQY
>12|TRBJ2-7|TRBV2
ASSVEQGGNEQY
>13|TRBJ1-3|TRBV5-1
ASSLEGRGENTIY
>14|TRBJ2-5|TRBV18
ASSPRSLRRKETQY
>13|TRBJ2-4|TRBV21-1
ASSKLGGAKNIQY
>13|TRBJ2-1|TRBV9
ASSVSGRFYNEQF
>13|TRBJ2-2|TRBV19
ASSMRWANTGELF
>13|TRBJ2-3|TRBV5-1
ASSFRTSGTDTQY
>12|TRBJ2-2|TRBV16
ASSPARDPGELF
>11|TRBJ1-1|TRBV27
ASRRRINTEAF
>16|TRBJ2-3|TRBV27
ASSLSKFRGEGTDTQY
>12|TRBJ1-5|TRBV27
ASKTGWSNQPQH
>13|TRBJ2-1|TRBV18
ASSLGLAGGDEQF
>15|TRBJ1-1|TRBV28
ASTNPPGQGPNTEAF
>13|TRBJ1-4|TRBV2
ASSEAGATREKLF
>14|TRBJ1-5|TRBV5-1
ASGWDGPHSNQPQH
>12|TRBJ1-1|TRBV11-2
ASSLSTRSTEAF
>13|TRBJ1-3|TRBV11-2
ASSSYQGSGNTIY